The 18 T cell receptor beta chains listed next were all sequenced from one sample in a study of shared clonotypes between healthy human individuals. The naive CD8 subset, CD45RO-negative cells positively selected for CCR7, excluded terminally differentiated effector memory CD45RA+ cells. Data came from immunoSEQ multiplex PCR; TCRdb stores just in-frame clones and leaves some out. The sample has millions of clones; 85% to 95% are singletons. The sample consisted of naive CD8+ T cells from PBMCs. These receptor sequences come from a young man in good health. Some clones in this sample may be carry-over from other donors' samples.

This clone was seen a handful of times. The rearrangement joins TRBV27 to TRBJ1-1; 7 nucleotides match TRBD1. From germline, CDR1 is MNHEY and CDR2 SMNVEV (reference sequence). This CDR3 region has 15 residues. The junction had 7 bases not matched to a gene; V was cut back by 2 bases and J by 4 bases. DNA for the CDR3: TGTGCCAGCAGTTTAAGGGCAGGGGGGAGCACTGAAGCTTTCTTT. It yields the protein CASSLRAGGSTEAFF.

The gene calls are TRBV6-1 and TRBJ2-7, with 8 bases fitting TRBD1. With 4 bases clipped from V and 3 bases from J, the junction kept 8 bases outside the gene matches. The CDR3 has 15 amino acids. Germline CDR1 is MNHNS and CDR2 is SASEGT. This CDR3 is CASSASGTGLYEQYF. The CDR3 DNA sequence: TGTGCCAGCAGTGCATCCGGGACAGGCCTCTACGAGCAGTACTTC.

The chain uses TRBV27 and TRBJ2-4, with D unclear. Deletions cut 7 bases from V and 4 bases from J, with 17 bases between. From germline, CDR1 is MNHEY and CDR2 SMNVEV (reference sequence). The CDR3 length is 15 residues. The CDR3 DNA reads TGTGCCAGCATACAAGGAAGGGTCCGAAAAAACATTCAGTACTTC. It encodes CASIQGRVRKNIQYF.

The chain has TRBV7-9 and TRBJ2-1; D gene unclear. Trimming left V 3 bases short and J 8 bases short, with 8 bases between. The CDR3 sequence is 12 residues long. CDR1 and CDR2 from the germline V gene are SEHNR and FQNEAQ (reference sequence). CDR3 protein: CASSFFNDEQFF. The DNA for the CDR3 is TGTGCCAGCAGCTTTTTTAACGATGAGCAGTTCTTC.

The chain combines TRBV6-1 with TRBJ2-7; 10 positions agree with TRBD1. Losses at the gene ends were 5 bases for V and 1 base for J; bases not matched to a gene: 2. CDR1 MNHNS and CDR2 SASEGT come from the germline V gene. The CDR3 is 14 amino acids. The CDR3 protein is CASSWTGGSYEQYF. CDR3 in DNA: TGTGCCAGCAGTTGGACAGGGGGGTCCTACGAGCAGTACTTC.

The chain combines TRBV27 with TRBJ1-1; the D is unclear. Per germline, CDR1 MNHEY and CDR2 SMNVEV (reference sequence). The CDR3 runs 13 residues. Trimming left V 6 bases short and J 4 bases short, with 12 bases between. The CDR3 nucleotides read TGTGCCAGCAGGGAGGTTTTGACCACTGAAGCTTTCTTT. Amino acids: CASREVLTTEAFF.

This clone was picked up a small number of times. V and J are TRBV4-2 and TRBJ1-2; possibly TRBD1 for D (6 bases). This CDR3 region has 15 residues. V was clipped by 0 bases and J by 8 bases, with 16 bases between them. The germline gives CDR1 LGHNA, CDR2 YNFKEQ. The CDR3 DNA follows: TGTGCCAGCAGCCAAGAAGGACAGTCACCGGGGGGCTACACCTTC. Encoded protein: CASSQEGQSPGGYTF.

CDR3 nucleotides: TGTGCCAGCAGACCGGGGGGGAGCAATCAGCCCCAGCATTTT. Its protein product is CASRPGGSNQPQHF. The chain uses TRBV28 and TRBJ1-5, with D tentatively TRBD1 (5 bases). The germline CDR1 and CDR2 sequences are MDHEN and SYDVKM. The V end lost 6 bases, the J end lost 1 base, and 10 bases lay between the germline ends. The CDR3 sequence is 14 residues long.

The chain has TRBV5-6 and TRBJ2-7; D is unresolved. Germline V lookup: CDR1 SGHDT, CDR2 YYEEEE. V lost 6 bases, J lost 7 bases, and 14 bases lay in between. The CDR3 covers 12 residues. The CDR3 DNA is TGTGCCAGCATGGGCGGATTGGGAGAGCAGTACTTC. Translation: CASMGGLGEQYF.

This chain links TRBV27 with TRBJ2-1; no clear D gene. Germline CDR1 MNHEY, CDR2 SMNVEV (reference sequence). Trimming took 4 bases from V and 3 from J, leaving 16 bases between them. The CDR3 has 16 amino acids. The CDR3 loop reads CASSWNTGRIYNEQFF. As DNA, the CDR3 is TGTGCCAGCAGTTGGAACACCGGCAGAATCTACAATGAGCAGTTCTTC.

The chain recombines TRBV7-8 with TRBJ2-7; maybe TRBD1 (6 bases). The V gene's germline CDR1 is SGHVS and CDR2 FQNEAQ. This CDR3 is built from 14 residues. The ends were cut back, 5 bases at V and 2 bases at J, with 13 bases in the middle. The chain's CDR3 is CASSGGSRPYEQYF. CDR3 bases: TGTGCCAGCAGCGGGGGCTCGAGGCCCTACGAGCAGTACTTC. The full variable domain, completed using reference TRBV7-8 and TRBJ2-7, is GAGVSQSPRYKVAKRGQDVALRCDPISGHVSLFWYQQALGQGPEFLTYFQNEAQLDKSGLPSDRFFAERPEGSVSTLKIQRTQQEDSAVYLCASSGGSRPYEQYFGPGTRLTVT.

The gene calls are TRBV5-1 and TRBJ1-1; D gene uncertain. The CDR3 covers 14 residues. V shed 2 bases and J shed 5 bases, with 13 bases lying between them. Germline V gives CDR1 SGHRS, CDR2 YFSETQ. CDR3 sequence (DNA): TGCGCCAGCAGCTTAGAGACCCTTGGGACTGAAGCTTTCTTT. It translates to CASSLETLGTEAFF.

The chain carries TRBV7-8 and TRBJ2-6; D could derive from TRBD1 or TRBD2 (5 bases each). Trimming shortened V by 5 bases and J by 0 bases, and 17 bases separated the two germline ends. There are 18 residues in the CDR3. Germline V gene data show CDR1 as SGHVS and CDR2 as FQNEAQ. CDR3 amino acids: CASSPAVGTFSGANVLTF. The CDR3 region has the DNA TGTGCCAGCAGCCCAGCTGTGGGGACCTTCTCTGGGGCCAACGTCCTGACTTTC.

J is TRBJ2-3 and V is TRBV30; a possible D gene is TRBD1 (7 bases). The germline CDR1 and CDR2 sequences are GTSNPN and SVGIG (reference sequence). The V gene lost 5 bases and the J gene lost 4 bases, with 28 bases spanning the gap. CDR3 length: 18 amino acids. CDR3 region: CAWLRQGPGPWGADTQYF. The CDR3 nucleotides read TGTGCCTGGCTTAGACAGGGACCGGGACCCTGGGGGGCAGATACGCAGTATTTT. Looking up the rest from reference TRBV30 and TRBJ2-3 gives the full variable domain: SQTIHQWPATLVQPVGSPLSLECTVEGTSNPNLYWYRQAAGRGLQLLFYSVGIGQISSEVPQNLSASRPQDRQFILSSKKLLLSDSGFYLCAWLRQGPGPWGADTQYFGPGTRLTVL.

J is TRBJ2-7 and V is TRBV29-1; unclear D gene. Germline CDR1 and CDR2: SQVTM and ANQGSEA. V gave up 4 bases and J gave up 5 bases, with 24 bases separating them. The CDR3 consists of 16 residues. The CDR3 DNA is TGCAGCGTTGCCGGTAAAGCTAGTTCTCTCGGAAACGAGCAGTACTTC. Protein sequence: CSVAGKASSLGNEQYF.

The rearrangement joins TRBV7-9 to TRBJ2-2; D may be TRBD1 or TRBD2 (5 bases each). Between the trimmed V and J ends, which lost 5 bases and 0 bases, there was a span of 13 bases. Germline CDR1 reads SEHNR; CDR2 reads FQNEAQ (reference sequence). The CDR3 runs to 16 residues. CDR3 nucleotides: TGTGCCAGCAGCCCGGGACGACGTACGAACACCGGGGAGCTGTTTTTT. It specifies CASSPGRRTNTGELFF.

V gene TRBV27 combines with J gene TRBJ2-7; D perhaps matches TRBD2 (7 bases). The V and J ends lost 5 bases and 2 bases respectively, with 16 bases between them. Germline V gives CDR1 MNHEY, CDR2 SMNVEV (reference sequence). The CDR3 spans 15 residues. CDR3 nucleotides: TGTGCCAGCAGTAAGAGGGGGGGACCCGCCTACGAGCAGTACTTC. Encoded protein: CASSKRGGPAYEQYF.

The rearrangement uses TRBV7-9 and TRBJ2-7; 7 nucleotides agree with TRBD1. The CDR3 has 13 amino acids. After removal of 3 bases from V and 6 bases from J, the junction contained 5 bases not matched to a gene. CDR1 SEHNR and CDR2 FQNEAQ come from the germline V gene (reference sequence). DNA of the CDR3: TGTGCCAGCAGCTTCGACAGGGCCCGCGAGCAGTACTTC. Its protein is CASSFDRAREQYF.